A single sample is the source of the 28 T cell receptor beta chains below, sequenced in a study of blood T cell repertoires in COVID-19. Sequencing used immunoSEQ multiplex PCR; TCRdb keeps in-frame clones, though not all of them. The repertoire holds some 180,000 clones, with 65% to 85% as singletons. Material for sequencing was PBMCs or T cells enriched from blood (not recorded which). The receptors were gathered from a woman in her 30s who had been exposed to COVID-19.

The chain combines TRBV6-2 or TRBV6-3 with TRBJ1-2; D possibly corresponds to TRBD1 (6 bases). The CDR3 contains 15 residues. The germline CDR1 and CDR2 sequences are MNHEY and SVGEGT. The ends were cut back, 5 bases at V and 7 bases at J, with 20 bases in the middle. The CDR3 loop reads CASSSAQGRVRGYTF. For the CDR3, the DNA is TGTGCCAGCAGTAGCGCACAGGGAAGGGTTCGTGGCTACACCTTC.

This clone was counted a single time. The sample contains more than one DNA sequence encoding this CDR3. The CDR3 bases are TGTGCCAGCAGCGTAGAGGCGGGCGCAAATCAGCCCCAGCATTTT. It specifies CASSVEAGANQPQHF. This chain connects TRBV9 to TRBJ1-5; D remains unclear. The CDR3 consists of 15 residues. Germline V gene sequence: CDR1 SGDLS, CDR2 YYNGEE. With 0 bases removed from V and 4 bases from J, the gap between germline ends came to 11 bases.

This chain joins TRBV29-1 and TRBJ1-2; 7 nucleotides line up with TRBD1. CDR3 length: 13 amino acids. J lost 4 bases, V lost 4 bases, and 6 bases had no gene match. Germline CDR1 SQVTM, CDR2 ANQGSEA. CDR3 nucleotide sequence: TGCAGCGTTGTAAGGGGGCGGATCTATGGCTACACCTTC. Residues: CSVVRGRIYGYTF. The variable domain in full, completed from reference TRBV29-1 and TRBJ1-2, reads SAVISQKPSRDICQRGTSLTIQCQVDSQVTMMFWYRQQPGQSLTLIATANQGSEATYESGFVIDKFPISRPNLTFSTLTVSNMSPEDSSIYLCSVVRGRIYGYTFGSGTRLTVV.

The CDR3 DNA follows: TGTGCCAGCAGTTTCGCGACAGATACGCAGTATTTT. Translating gives CASSFATDTQYF. The rearrangement links TRBV7-9 to TRBJ2-3; no clear D gene. V dropped 6 bases and J dropped 3 bases, with 7 bases sitting between them. CDR1 is SEHNR, CDR2 FQNEAQ, per germline (reference sequence). CDR3 length: 12 amino acids.

The chain uses TRBV7-9 and TRBJ1-1; D is uncertain. Trimming left V 1 base short and J 5 bases short, with 20 bases between. This CDR3 is 17 amino acids long. Germline CDR1 and CDR2: SEHNR and FQNEAQ (reference sequence). CDR3 in amino acids: CASSLGVADGRETEAFF. In DNA, the CDR3 is TGTGCCAGCAGCTTAGGGGTAGCGGACGGCCGGGAGACTGAAGCTTTCTTT.

The chain uses TRBV5-5 and TRBJ2-3, with 7 bases identical to TRBD2. This CDR3 region has 16 residues. Germline-derived CDR1 and CDR2 are SGHKS and YYEKEE (reference sequence). J was trimmed by 0 bases and V by 4 bases; bases with no gene match: 8. CDR3 loop: CASSIQPGGSTDTQYF. CDR3 coding DNA: TGTGCCAGCAGCATCCAACCGGGAGGAAGCACAGATACGCAGTATTTT.

V is TRBV29-1 and J is TRBJ2-1; TRBD1 aligns across 11 bases. Germline CDR1 is SQVTM and CDR2 is ANQGSEA. V gave up 3 bases and J gave up 6 bases; unmatched junction bases: 4. There are 14 residues in the CDR3. The CDR3 DNA reads as TGCAGCGTTGATACTGGGACAGGGGGCAATGAGCAGTTCTTC. Amino acid sequence: CSVDTGTGGNEQFF.

The chain uses TRBV9 and TRBJ2-3; D unclear. This CDR3 contains 15 residues. Germline assignment: CDR1 SGDLS and CDR2 YYNGEE. The V end lost 1 base, the J end lost 0 bases, and 9 bases lay between the germline ends. The CDR3 region is CASSVYISSTDTQYF. The CDR3 DNA follows: TGTGCCAGCAGCGTATACATATCTAGCACAGATACGCAGTATTTT.

The chain joins TRBV4-2 to TRBJ1-1; unclear D gene. This CDR3 is 14 amino acids long. V shed 1 base and J shed 10 bases, with 16 bases lying between them. CDR1 and CDR2 from the germline V gene are LGHNA and YNFKEQ. The CDR3 bases are TGTGCCAGCAGCCAAGTAAATTACGGGAGTGGAGCTTTCTTT. This gives the protein CASSQVNYGSGAFF.

This chain connects TRBV2 to TRBJ1-5; D may be TRBD1 (5 bases). V lost 5 bases and J lost 2, with 13 bases in between. Germline V gives CDR1 SNHLY, CDR2 FYNNEI. CDR3 length: 15 residues. CDR3 region: CASSPRTSGNQPQHF. The CDR3 DNA is TGTGCCAGCAGTCCGCGGACATCAGGCAATCAGCCCCAGCATTTT.

Worth noting for this clone: This could be a read error, since a much larger clone is one nucleotide away. The chain employs TRBV10-1 and TRBJ1-1; TRBD1 matches at 7 bases. J was trimmed by 0 bases and V by 6 bases; bases with no gene match: 1. CDR1 WNHNN and CDR2 SYGVQD come from the germline V gene (reference sequence). There are 13 residues in the CDR3. CDR3 in amino acids: CASRQGLNTEAFF. In nucleotides, the CDR3 is TGCGCCAGCAGACAGGGGCTGAACACTGAAGCTTTCTTT.

This chain's CDR3 is CASTSRGTYNYGYTF. The CDR3 DNA follows: TGTGCCAGCACCTCTAGGGGGACGTACAACTATGGCTACACCTTC. J is TRBJ1-2 and V is TRBV27; perhaps TRBD1 as D (6 bases). V was clipped by 7 bases and J by 2 bases, with 17 bases between them. This CDR3 comprises 15 residues. Germline assignment: CDR1 MNHEY and CDR2 SMNVEV (reference sequence).

The chain employs TRBV6-2 or TRBV6-3 and TRBJ1-4, with D uncertain. Germline V gene lookup returns CDR1 MNHEY and CDR2 SVGEGT. There are 16 residues in the CDR3. The V and J ends lost 2 bases and 8 bases respectively, with 18 bases between them. For the CDR3, the DNA is TGTGCCAGCAGTTACGGCCCTCGGGATGTTAGAGAAAAACTGTTTTTT. Amino acids: CASSYGPRDVREKLFF.

The genes are TRBV11-2 and TRBJ1-1; possible D gene TRBD1, 5 bases. This CDR3 has 15 amino acids. Trimming stripped 4 bases from V and 0 bases from J, with 12 bases between. From germline, CDR1 is SGHAT and CDR2 FQNNGV. The CDR3 DNA is TGTGCCAGCAGCTCGCGGGGCCCGATGAACACTGAAGCTTTCTTT. This gives the protein CASSSRGPMNTEAFF.

As for this clone: The junction does not match germline at one end; this may be a read error. This rearrangement joins TRBV6-5 to TRBJ1-1; D is unresolved. Per the germline V gene, CDR1 is MNHEY and CDR2 is SVGAGI. The CDR3 has 11 amino acids. The CDR3 bases are TGTGCCAGCAGTTCAAACATTGAAGCTTTCTTT. Protein product: CASSSNIEAFF.

This chain connects TRBV5-1 to TRBJ2-7, with 10 positions matching TRBD1. V dropped 0 bases and J dropped 6; count of bases not matched to a gene: 3. The CDR3 length is 14 residues. Germline V gene data show CDR1 as SGHRS and CDR2 as YFSETQ. The CDR3 bases are TGCGCCAGCAGCTTGGGACAGGGGGCCAGCGAGCAGTACTTC. Its protein is CASSLGQGASEQYF.

This clone was counted a single time. The chain has TRBV9 and TRBJ2-2; the D gene is possibly TRBD1 (6 bases). The CDR3 is made up of 16 amino acids. The V end lost 0 bases, the J end lost 5 bases, and 14 bases lay between the germline ends. The germline V gene has CDR1 SGDLS and CDR2 YYNGEE. The CDR3 reads CASSVGQGTETGELFF. The CDR3 DNA reads TGTGCCAGCAGCGTAGGGCAGGGGACCGAAACCGGGGAGCTGTTTTTT.

The V call is TRBV12-5, the J call TRBJ2-5, with TRBD2 identical over 8 bases. The trim removed 1 base at V and 5 bases at J, leaving 6 bases unmatched. The germline V gene encodes CDR1 LGHNT and CDR2 FRNRAP. This CDR3 is built from 15 residues. The DNA for the CDR3 is TGTGCTAGTGGTTTGGGACTAGCGTCCGCGGAGACCCAGTACTTC. It is translated as CASGLGLASAETQYF. Full variable domain (remainder filled in from reference TRBV12-5 and TRBJ2-5): DARVTQTPRHKVTEMGQEVTMRCQPILGHNTVFWYRQTMMQGLELLAYFRNRAPLDDSGMPKDRFSAEMPDATLATLKIQPSEPRDSAVYFCASGLGLASAETQYFGPGTRLLVL.

This rearrangement joins TRBV18 to TRBJ2-3, with 8 nucleotides matching TRBD1. CDR1 is KGHSH and CDR2 is LQKENI in the germline V gene. The trim removed 4 bases at V and 0 bases at J, leaving 6 bases unmatched. The CDR3 is 16 amino acids. The CDR3 region is CASSQTRQGSTDTQYF. The CDR3 region has the DNA TGTGCCAGCTCACAAACGCGACAGGGGAGCACAGATACGCAGTATTTT.

The V gene is TRBV25-1, the J gene TRBJ1-1; D is unclear. V was pared by 3 bases and J by 2 bases, with 13 bases between. CDR1 is MGHDK, CDR2 SYGVNS, per germline. This CDR3 is 15 amino acids long. This chain's CDR3 is CASSDPKEANTEAFF. The CDR3 bases are TGTGCCAGCAGTGATCCCAAGGAGGCTAACACTGAAGCTTTCTTT.

The chain is built from TRBV2 and TRBJ2-6; 11 nucleotides agree with TRBD1. Germline V gene data show CDR1 as SNHLY and CDR2 as FYNNEI. There are 15 residues in the CDR3. After removal of 8 bases from V and 2 bases from J, the junction contained 2 bases not matched to a gene. CDR3 nucleotide sequence: TGTGCCAGCGGGACAGGGGGAGCTGGGGCCAACGTCCTGACTTTC. As protein: CASGTGGAGANVLTF.

The chain carries TRBV10-1 and TRBJ2-7; 8 positions agree with TRBD2. Germline CDR1 reads WNHNN; CDR2 reads SYGVQD (reference sequence). With 0 bases clipped from V and 2 bases from J, the junction kept 3 bases outside the gene matches. The CDR3 runs 15 residues. The CDR3 protein is CASSESTGGTYEQYF. DNA for the CDR3: TGCGCCAGCAGTGAGTCGACGGGGGGGACCTACGAGCAGTACTTC.

The rearrangement links TRBV5-1 to TRBJ2-6, with D perhaps TRBD2 (6 bases). CDR1 and CDR2 from the germline V gene are SGHRS and YFSETQ. Trimming stripped 4 bases from V and 4 bases from J, with 15 bases between. This CDR3 is built from 16 residues. In nucleotides, the CDR3 is TGCGCCAGCAGCCCGGGGGAGTTTGCAGGGGCCAACGTCCTGACTTTC. Translated, it gives CASSPGEFAGANVLTF.

Only a few counts were recorded for this clone. This chain joins TRBV6-1 and TRBJ1-1, with D possibly TRBD1 on 6 matching bases. In germline, CDR1 is MNHNS, CDR2 SASEGT. The CDR3 totals 10 residues. V was pared by 3 bases and J by 10 bases, with 6 bases between. CDR3 in DNA: TGTGCCAGCAGTGAGGGGGCAGCTTTCTTT. It is translated as CASSEGAAFF.

The rearrangement uses TRBV19 and TRBJ1-6, with D unresolved. Trimming took 2 bases from V and 6 from J, leaving 17 bases between them. Germline lookup yields CDR1 LNHDA and CDR2 SQIVND (reference sequence). This CDR3 is 17 amino acids long. The CDR3 coding sequence is TGTGCCAGTAGTATACCCCCCGGGGTAAGCGGTAATTCACCCCTCCACTTT. It translates to CASSIPPGVSGNSPLHF.

The chain employs TRBV6-2 or TRBV6-3 and TRBJ1-5, with unresolved D. Trimming cost V 6 bases and J 3 bases, with 18 bases left between them. From germline, CDR1 is MNHEY and CDR2 SVGEGT. This CDR3 is 16 amino acids long. This chain's CDR3 is CASRYREADFNQPQHF. In DNA, the CDR3 is TGTGCCAGCAGGTACCGGGAGGCAGATTTCAATCAGCCCCAGCATTTT.

The chain uses TRBV2 and TRBJ1-5, with 9 bases lining up with TRBD1. This CDR3 comprises 15 residues. CDR1 is SNHLY and CDR2 is FYNNEI in the germline V gene. Germline trimming cut 4 bases from V and 3 bases from J; bases unmatched to any gene: 4. Here the CDR3 reads CASSGDRAANQPQHF. The CDR3 DNA sequence: TGTGCCAGCAGTGGGGACAGGGCGGCCAATCAGCCCCAGCATTTT.

CDR3 nucleotide sequence: TGTGCCAGCAGACACAGGGGATCGGACTACAATGAGCAGTTCTTC. Amino acid sequence: CASRHRGSDYNEQFF. V and J are TRBV21-1 and TRBJ2-1; the table's D call, TRBD1, was not checked against the DNA. TRBV21-1 is a listed pseudogene. This CDR3 spans 15 amino acids.